This T cell receptor beta chain was identified in a study of Graves' ophthalmopathy and Graves' hyperthyroidism. Broader study findings: Most thyroid clonotypes with frequency above 0.001 were detected in blood too. Discrimination between ophthalmopathy and stable hyperthyroidism by a 13-signature model showed 87.88% sensitivity and over 70% specificity.

The study enrolled ophthalmopathy donors with moderate-to-severe activity, CAS ≥3, NOSPECS ≥4 and duration under 3 months. As for this clonotype: Its antigen is unidentified.

From RNA, the CDR3 regions of TCR beta chains were amplified and sequenced. RT-PCR with HTBI primers came first, then second-round multiplex PCR. Via MiXCR, TCRdb re-called the multiplex PCR reads, giving one row per CDR3 protein. In the table there are about 200,000 distinct CDR3 sequences, over 25% of which are singletons. The CDR3 sequence is 16 residues long. CDR1 is SNHLY, CDR2 FYNNEI, per germline. The V end was cut by 6 bases, the J end by 0 bases, with 17 bases between. The chain couples TRBV2 to TRBJ2-5; a possible D gene is TRBD2 (6 bases). Specimen: peripheral blood. This TCR was recovered from a man aged 50-60 years with Graves' ophthalmopathy. The CDR3 DNA follows: TGTGCCAGCAGCCAAGATTGGGGCGGGAACCAAGAGACCCAGTACTTC. This gives the protein CASSQDWGGNQETQYF.